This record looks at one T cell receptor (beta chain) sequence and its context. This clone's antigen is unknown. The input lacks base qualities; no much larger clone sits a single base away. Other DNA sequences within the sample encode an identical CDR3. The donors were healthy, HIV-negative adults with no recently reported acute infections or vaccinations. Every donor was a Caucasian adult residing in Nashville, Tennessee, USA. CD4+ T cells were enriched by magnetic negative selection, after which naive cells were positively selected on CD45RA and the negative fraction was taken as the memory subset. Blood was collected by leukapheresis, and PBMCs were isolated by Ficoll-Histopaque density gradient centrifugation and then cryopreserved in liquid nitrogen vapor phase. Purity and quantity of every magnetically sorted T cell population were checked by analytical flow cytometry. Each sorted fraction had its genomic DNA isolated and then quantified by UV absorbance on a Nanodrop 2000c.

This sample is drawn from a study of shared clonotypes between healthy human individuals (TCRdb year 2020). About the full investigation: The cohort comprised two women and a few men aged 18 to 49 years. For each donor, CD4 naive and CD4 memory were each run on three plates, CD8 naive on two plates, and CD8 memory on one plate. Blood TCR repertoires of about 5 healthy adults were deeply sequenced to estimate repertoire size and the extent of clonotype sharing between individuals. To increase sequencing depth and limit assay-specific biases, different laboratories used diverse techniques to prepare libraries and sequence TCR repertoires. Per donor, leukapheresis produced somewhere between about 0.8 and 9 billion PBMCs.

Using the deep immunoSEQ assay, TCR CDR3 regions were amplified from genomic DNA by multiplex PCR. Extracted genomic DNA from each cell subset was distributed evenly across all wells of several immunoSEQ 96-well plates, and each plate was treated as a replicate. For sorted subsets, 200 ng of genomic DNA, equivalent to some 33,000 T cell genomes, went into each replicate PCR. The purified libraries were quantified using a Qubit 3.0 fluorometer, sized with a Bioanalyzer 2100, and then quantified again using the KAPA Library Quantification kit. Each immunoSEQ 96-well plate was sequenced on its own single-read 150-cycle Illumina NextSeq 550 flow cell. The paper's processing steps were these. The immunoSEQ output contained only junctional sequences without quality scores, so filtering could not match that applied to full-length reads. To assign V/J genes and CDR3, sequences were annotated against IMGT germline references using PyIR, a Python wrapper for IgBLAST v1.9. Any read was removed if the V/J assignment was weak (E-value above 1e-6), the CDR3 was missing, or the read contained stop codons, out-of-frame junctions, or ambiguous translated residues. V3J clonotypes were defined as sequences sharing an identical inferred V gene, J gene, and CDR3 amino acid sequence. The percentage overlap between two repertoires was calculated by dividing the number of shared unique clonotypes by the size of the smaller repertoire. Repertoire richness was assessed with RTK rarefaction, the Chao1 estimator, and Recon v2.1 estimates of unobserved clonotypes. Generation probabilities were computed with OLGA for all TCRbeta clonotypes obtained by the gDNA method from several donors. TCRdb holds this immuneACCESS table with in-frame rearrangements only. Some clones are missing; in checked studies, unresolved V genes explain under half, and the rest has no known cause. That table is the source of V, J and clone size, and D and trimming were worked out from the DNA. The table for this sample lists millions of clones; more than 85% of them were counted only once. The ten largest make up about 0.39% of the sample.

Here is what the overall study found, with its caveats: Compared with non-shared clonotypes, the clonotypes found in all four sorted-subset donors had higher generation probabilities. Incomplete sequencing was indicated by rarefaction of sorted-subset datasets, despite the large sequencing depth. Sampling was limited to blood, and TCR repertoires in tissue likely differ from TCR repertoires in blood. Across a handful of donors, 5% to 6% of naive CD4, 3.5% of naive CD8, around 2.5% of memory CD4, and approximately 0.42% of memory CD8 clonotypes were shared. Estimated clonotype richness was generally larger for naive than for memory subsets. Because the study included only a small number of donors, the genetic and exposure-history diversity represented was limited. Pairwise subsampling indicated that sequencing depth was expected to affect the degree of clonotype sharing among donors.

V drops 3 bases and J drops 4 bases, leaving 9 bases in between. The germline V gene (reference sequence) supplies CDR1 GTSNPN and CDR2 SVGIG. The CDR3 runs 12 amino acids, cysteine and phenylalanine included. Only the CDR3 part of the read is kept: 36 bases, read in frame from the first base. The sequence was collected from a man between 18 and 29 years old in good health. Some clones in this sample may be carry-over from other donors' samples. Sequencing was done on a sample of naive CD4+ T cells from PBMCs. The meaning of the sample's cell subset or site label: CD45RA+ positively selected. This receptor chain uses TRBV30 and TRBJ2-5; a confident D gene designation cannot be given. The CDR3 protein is CAWSPGRETQYF. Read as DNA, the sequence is TGTGCCTGGAGCCCCGGAAGAGAGACCCAGTACTTC.